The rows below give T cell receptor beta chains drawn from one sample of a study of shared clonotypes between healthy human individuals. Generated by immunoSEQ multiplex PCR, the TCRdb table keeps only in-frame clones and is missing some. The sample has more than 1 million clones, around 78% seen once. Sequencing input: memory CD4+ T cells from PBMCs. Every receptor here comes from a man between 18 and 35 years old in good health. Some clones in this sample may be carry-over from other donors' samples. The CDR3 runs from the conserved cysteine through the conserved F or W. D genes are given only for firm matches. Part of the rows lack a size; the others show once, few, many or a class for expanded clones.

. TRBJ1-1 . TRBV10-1 CASSEGDMRAEAFF TGCGCCAGCAGTGAGGGGGACATGAGGGCTGAAGCTTTCTTT
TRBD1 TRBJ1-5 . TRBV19 CASSALGQGPNQPQHF TGTGCCAGTAGTGCTCTGGGACAGGGGCCTAATCAGCCCCAGCATTTT
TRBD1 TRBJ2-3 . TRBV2 CASSVGAVSTGSTDTQYF TGTGCCAGCAGTGTCGGGGCGGTGTCGACAGGGTCCACAGATACGCAGTATTTT
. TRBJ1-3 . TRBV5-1 CASSSGSSGNTIYF TGCGCCAGCAGCTCAGGGTCCTCTGGAAACACCATATATTTT
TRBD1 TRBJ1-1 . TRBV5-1 CASRLTGGKGNTEAFF TGCGCCAGCAGACTTACAGGGGGCAAGGGGAACACTGAAGCTTTCTTT
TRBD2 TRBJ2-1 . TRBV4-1 CASSQGPPSGREGEQFF TGCGCCAGCAGCCAAGGCCCCCCGTCGGGGCGGGAGGGTGAGCAGTTCTTC
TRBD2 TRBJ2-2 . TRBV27 CASKGLAGLFTGELFF TGTGCCAGCAAGGGACTAGCGGGTCTATTCACCGGGGAGCTGTTTTTT
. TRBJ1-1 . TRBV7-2 CASSPSTANTEAFF TGTGCCAGCAGCCCATCCACAGCTAACACTGAAGCTTTCTTT
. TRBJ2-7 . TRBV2 CASTLKFYEQYF TGTGCCAGCACTCTGAAGTTCTACGAGCAGTACTTC
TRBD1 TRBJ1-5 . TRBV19 CASDRGWNQPQHF TGTGCCAGTGACAGGGGGTGGAATCAGCCCCAGCATTTT
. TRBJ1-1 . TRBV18 CASSPPSLMNTEAFF TGTGCCAGCTCACCACCGTCGCTCATGAACACTGAAGCTTTCTTT
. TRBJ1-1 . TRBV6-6 CASSYPSTGQAEAFF TGTGCCAGCAGTTACCCCAGCACAGGGCAGGCTGAAGCTTTCTTT
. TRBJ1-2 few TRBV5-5 CASSTSGNAKANYGYTF TGTGCCAGCAGCACATCCGGGAATGCGAAAGCTAACTATGGCTACACCTTC
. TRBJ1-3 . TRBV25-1 CARRLVCGNTIYF TGTGCCAGAAGACTGGTTTGCGGAAACACCATATATTTT
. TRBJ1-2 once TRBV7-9 CASSLGRGLEGYTF TGTGCCAGCAGCCTAGGGCGGGGGTTAGAAGGCTACACCTTC
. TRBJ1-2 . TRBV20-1 CSASSNYGYTF TGCAGTGCTAGCTCCAACTATGGCTACACCTTC
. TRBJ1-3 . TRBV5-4 CASSLGPLGNTIYF TGTGCCAGCAGCCTAGGGCCCCTAGGAAACACCATATATTTT
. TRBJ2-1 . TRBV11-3 CASSLGPEYNEQFF TGTGCCAGCAGCTTGGGCCCAGAGTACAATGAGCAGTTCTTC
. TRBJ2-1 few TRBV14 CASSQKQGGSVYNEQFF TGTGCCAGCAGCCAAAAGCAGGGGGGGAGTGTATACAATGAGCAGTTCTTC
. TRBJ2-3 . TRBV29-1 CSVVTASTDTQYF TGCAGCGTTGTCACAGCCAGCACAGATACGCAGTATTTT
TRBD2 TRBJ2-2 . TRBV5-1 CASSLSGSNTGELFF TGCGCCAGCAGCTTGAGCGGGAGTAACACCGGGGAGCTGTTTTTT
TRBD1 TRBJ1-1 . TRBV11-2 CASSYRTGGNTEAFF TGTGCCAGCAGCTACCGGACAGGTGGGAACACTGAAGCTTTCTTT
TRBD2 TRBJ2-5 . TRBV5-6 CASSGGLAGGRKETQYF TGTGCCAGCAGCGGCGGACTAGCGGGAGGTCGGAAAGAGACCCAGTACTTC
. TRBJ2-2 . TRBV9 CASSRVGTGELFF TGTGCCAGCAGCAGGGTTGGCACCGGGGAGCTGTTTTTT
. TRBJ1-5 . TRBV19 CASSSLAGPGPQHF TGTGCCAGTAGTTCCCTGGCGGGGCCCGGGCCCCAGCATTTT
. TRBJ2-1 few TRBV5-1 CASRGGRDVDEQFF TGCGCCAGCAGGGGTGGGAGAGATGTCGATGAGCAGTTCTTC
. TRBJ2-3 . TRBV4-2 CASSQDEGTDTQYF TGTGCCAGCAGCCAAGATGAGGGCACAGATACGCAGTATTTT
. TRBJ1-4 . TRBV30 CAWSMSLPGGEKLFF TGTGCCTGGAGTATGTCCCTCCCAGGAGGAGAAAAACTGTTTTTT
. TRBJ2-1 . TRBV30 CTVGRTYNEQFF TGTACTGTTGGGCGGACCTACAATGAGCAGTTCTTC
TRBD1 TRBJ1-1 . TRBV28 CASSGVTGGGNTEAFF TGTGCCAGCAGTGGGGTAACAGGGGGCGGGAACACTGAAGCTTTCTTT
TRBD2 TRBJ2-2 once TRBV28 CASSPIAGPRTGELFF TGTGCCAGCAGTCCGATAGCGGGTCCTCGGACCGGGGAGCTGTTTTTT
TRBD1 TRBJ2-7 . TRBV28 CASSPQGQGPPYEQYF TGTGCCAGCAGTCCTCAGGGACAGGGCCCACCCTACGAGCAGTACTTC
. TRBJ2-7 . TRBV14 CASSQVRRGEQYF TGTGCCAGCAGCCAAGTGAGACGAGGAGAGCAGTACTTC
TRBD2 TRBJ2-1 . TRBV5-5 CASSLATLAGVNEQFF TGTGCCAGCAGCTTGGCCACGCTAGCGGGAGTTAATGAGCAGTTCTTC
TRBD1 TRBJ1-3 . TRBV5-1 CASRVDRGGNTIYF TGCGCCAGCAGAGTCGACAGGGGTGGAAACACCATATATTTT
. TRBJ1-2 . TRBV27 CASSPRDRPLAGYTF TGTGCCAGCAGTCCCCGGGACCGCCCTCTAGCAGGCTACACCTTC
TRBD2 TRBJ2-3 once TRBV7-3 CASSPYSAGRNTDTQYF TGTGCCAGCAGCCCCTACTCAGCGGGAAGGAACACAGATACGCAGTATTTT
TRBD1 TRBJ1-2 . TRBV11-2 CASSSHGQGNYGYTF TGTGCCAGCAGCTCCCACGGACAGGGTAACTATGGCTACACCTTC
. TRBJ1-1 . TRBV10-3 CAISELQSNTEAFF TGTGCCATCAGTGAGTTACAGAGTAACACTGAAGCTTTCTTT
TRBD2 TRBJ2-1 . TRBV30 CAWSAGTSGLYNEQFF TGTGCCTGGAGCGCCGGGACTAGCGGATTATACAATGAGCAGTTCTTC
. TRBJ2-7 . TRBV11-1 CASSLEVRAGEQYF TGTGCCAGCAGCTTAGAAGTGAGGGCGGGTGAGCAGTACTTC
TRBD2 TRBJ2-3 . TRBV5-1 CASSSTSGRRYDTQYF TGCGCCAGCAGCTCAACTAGCGGGAGGAGGTACGATACGCAGTATTTT
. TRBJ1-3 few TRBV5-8 CASSLYRVSGNTIYF TGTGCCAGCAGCTTGTACAGGGTTTCGGGAAACACCATATATTTT
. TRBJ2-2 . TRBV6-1 CASRHRIGTGELFF TGTGCCAGCAGACACAGGATTGGCACCGGGGAGCTGTTTTTT
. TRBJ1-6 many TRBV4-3 CASSLGQIGNSPLHF TGCGCCAGCAGCCTCGGACAGATCGGGAATTCACCCCTCCACTTT
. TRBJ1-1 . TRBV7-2 CASSLGRLGTEAFF TGTGCCAGCAGCTTAGGCAGGTTGGGCACTGAAGCTTTCTTT
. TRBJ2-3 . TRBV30 CAWSVRGSKYF TGTGCCTGGAGTGTACGAGGATCCAAGTATTTT
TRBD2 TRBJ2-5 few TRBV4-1 CASSPNPAGTYQETQYF TGCGCCAGCAGCCCCAACCCAGCGGGGACCTACCAAGAGACCCAGTACTTC
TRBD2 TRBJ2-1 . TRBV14 CASSQVSASGIDEQFF TGTGCCAGCAGCCAAGTGTCGGCTAGCGGGATCGATGAGCAGTTCTTC
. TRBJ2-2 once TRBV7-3 CASSFYAGELFF TGTGCCAGCAGCTTCTACGCCGGGGAGCTGTTTTTT
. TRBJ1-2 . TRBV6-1 CASSRGGAGNYGYTF TGTGCCAGCAGCCGGGGTGGGGCGGGAAACTATGGCTACACCTTC
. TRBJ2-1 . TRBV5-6 CASSSRPDSPRSYNEQFF TGTGCCAGCAGCTCCCGCCCCGACTCGCCTCGCTCCTACAATGAGCAGTTCTTC
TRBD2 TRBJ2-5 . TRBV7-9 CASSSVLGLAGGQETQYF TGTGCCAGCAGCTCAGTATTGGGACTAGCGGGAGGTCAAGAGACCCAGTACTTC